This T cell receptor beta chain was found in a study of cytomegalovirus exposure and HLA in healthy donors. Concerning this clone: Antigen specificity is unknown.

Study-level findings and limits: With later analysis, a missense DCLRE1C variant became linked to TCR beta V- and J-gene trimming. Investigators reported about 160 TCR beta chains as tied to cytomegalovirus.

Germline V CDR1 and CDR2: LNHDA, SQIVND (reference sequence). The CDR3 is 12 amino acids. V shed 7 bases and J shed 4 bases, with 9 bases lying between them. The PCR was carried out with 60 Vbeta primers and 13 Jbeta primers. In the original analysis: In a later analysis, of 70 million to 85 million unique beta chains, about 10 million appeared in at least two donors. TCRdb's copy holds only in-frame clones and misses some; the assay was immunoSEQ multiplex PCR. That table furnishes V, J and clone size, whereas the DNA furnished D and trimming. This table has 150,000 or so clones, 75% to 80% appearing once.

This clonotype was sampled from a male donor in good health and CMV-seronegative. V is TRBV19 and J is TRBJ2-3, with D uncertain. The sequencing sample was made of PBMCs. CDR3 bases: TGTGCCAGTAATTTTGGAGCAGATACGCAGTATTTT. Translating it yields CASNFGADTQYF.